One and the same sample provided the 30 T cell receptor beta chains below, sequenced in a study of T-cell reconstitution after alpha-beta-depleted transplantation in children. Preparation of the TCRbeta library involved a method that used unique molecular identifiers. TCRdb re-derived calls from the PCR reads in MiXCR, one entry per CDR3 protein. This table has a few hundred thousand distinct CDR3 sequences, approximately 20% appearing once. Sequenced material: PBMCs from the stem cell graft donor, taken from the stem cell graft. Receptors originate from a human donor who donated a stem cell graft to a child with acute lymphoblastic leukemia.

Only a few counts were recorded for this clonotype. This chain uses TRBV6-2 or TRBV6-3 with TRBJ2-5, with 11 nucleotides matching TRBD2. J lost 4 bases, V lost 2 bases, and 3 bases had no gene match. CDR3 size: 15 residues. Germline V gives CDR1 MNHEY, CDR2 SVGEGT. This CDR3 reads CASSYTSGRPETQYF. The CDR3 DNA follows: TGTGCCAGCAGTTACACTAGCGGGAGACCAGAGACCCAGTACTTC.

This clonotype occurred a few times. This chain uses TRBV20-1 with TRBJ2-7; D perhaps matches TRBD1 (5 bases). The CDR3 runs 14 residues. V was shortened by 0 bases and J by 3 bases, with 12 bases between the two germline ends. The V gene's germline CDR1 is DFQATT and CDR2 SNEGSKA (reference sequence). CDR3 residues: CSARDRVGLYEQYF. CDR3 bases: TGCAGTGCTAGAGACAGGGTAGGCCTCTACGAGCAGTACTTC.

This chain links TRBV28 with TRBJ1-3; D is possibly TRBD1 (6 bases). Trimming left V 3 bases short and J 1 base short, with 7 bases between. This CDR3 is built from 14 residues. Germline V gene data show CDR1 as MDHEN and CDR2 as SYDVKM. CDR3 bases: TGTGCCAGCAGTTTCGGACAGTCTGGAAACACCATATATTTT. Protein product: CASSFGQSGNTIYF.

In its sample, this clonotype was seen a few times. The V and J genes are TRBV6-5 and TRBJ2-7, with TRBD1 matching 11 bases. The germline V gene encodes CDR1 MNHEY and CDR2 SVGAGI. V lost 2 bases to trimming and J lost 6 bases; unmatched junction nucleotides: 12. The CDR3 has 17 residues. CDR3 residues: CASSYEGPGTGGREQYF. CDR3 DNA: TGTGCCAGCAGTTACGAAGGGCCCGGGACAGGGGGTCGCGAGCAGTACTTC.

V gene TRBV20-1 combines with J gene TRBJ2-1; possible D gene TRBD1, 6 bases. CDR3 length equals 14 residues. Germline loops: CDR1 DFQATT, CDR2 SNEGSKA (reference sequence). Trimming cost V 3 bases and J 8 bases, with 17 bases left between them. The CDR3 spells CSASVGIKGDEQFF. For the CDR3, the DNA is TGCAGTGCTAGCGTAGGCATAAAGGGGGATGAGCAGTTCTTC.

The J gene is TRBJ1-1, the V gene TRBV9, with D perhaps TRBD1 (5 bases). CDR3 length: 14 residues. The V gene lost 2 bases and the J gene lost 0 bases, with 8 bases spanning the gap. The germline gives CDR1 SGDLS, CDR2 YYNGEE. DNA for the CDR3: TGTGCCAGCAGCGTGGGACCGATGAACACTGAAGCTTTCTTT. It encodes CASSVGPMNTEAFF.

The rearrangement links TRBV20-1 to TRBJ2-7; D is ambiguous. Germline lookup yields CDR1 DFQATT and CDR2 SNEGSKA (reference sequence). Between the trimmed V and J ends, which lost 1 base and 1 base, there was a span of 14 bases. The CDR3 consists of 15 residues. The CDR3 region has the DNA TGCAGTGCTAGAGTCTTACGAAAGGTTTCCTACGAGCAGTACTTC. Translation: CSARVLRKVSYEQYF.

This clonotype was seen more than once but under ten times. The chain joins TRBV29-1 to TRBJ2-1; D is undetermined. The germline CDR1 and CDR2 sequences are SQVTM and ANQGSEA. The CDR3 has 11 amino acids. Trimming cost V 4 bases and J 3 bases, with 4 bases left between them. This CDR3 is CSVAHYNEQFF. In DNA, the CDR3 is TGCAGCGTTGCGCACTACAATGAGCAGTTCTTC.

This clonotype was detected a few times. The chain has TRBV15 and TRBJ1-1, with no clear D. The V end was cut by 7 bases, the J end by 2 bases, with 11 bases between. Germline CDR1 LNHNV, CDR2 YYDKDF (reference sequence). The CDR3 contains 13 residues. The CDR3 DNA sequence: TGTGCCACCACGGACCGGAGCAACACTGAAGCTTTCTTT. It encodes CATTDRSNTEAFF.

The table lists this clonotype with a few counts. The V and J genes are TRBV7-2 and TRBJ2-7; TRBD2 aligns across 12 bases. V lost 5 bases to trimming and J lost 2 bases; unmatched junction nucleotides: 7. The CDR3 loop spans 16 amino acids. Germline CDR1 is SGHTA and CDR2 is FQGNSA. DNA of the CDR3: TGTGCCAGCAGCATTCTAGCGGGAGGGGGTCCCTACGAGCAGTACTTC. Protein sequence: CASSILAGGGPYEQYF.

This clonotype came up a few times. This rearrangement joins TRBV7-3 to TRBJ2-1, with 9 bases aligning to TRBD2. The CDR3 is 14 residues long. Germline-derived CDR1 and CDR2 are SGHTA and FQGTGA. Unmatched junction bases numbered 7, after V lost 3 bases and J lost 10 bases. The DNA for the CDR3 is TGTGCCAGCAGCTTTGGGCGGGAGGGCGGCGAGCAGTTCTTC. Translating gives CASSFGREGGEQFF. The full variable domain, with the rest looked up from reference TRBV7-3 and TRBJ2-1, is GAGVSQTPSNKVTEKGKYVELRCDPISGHTALYWYRQSLGQGPEFLIYFQGTGAADDSGLPNDRFFAVRPEGSVSTLKIQRTERGDSAVYLCASSFGREGGEQFFGPGTRLTVL.

In this sample, this clonotype turned up a few times. This chain connects TRBV12-3 or TRBV12-4 to TRBJ1-2; TRBD1 matches 9 bases. The CDR3 is 15 residues long. The V and J ends lost 5 bases and 4 bases, in that order; junction bases with no gene match: 8. In nucleotides, the CDR3 is TGTGCCAGCAGTGCCCCCGGGACAGGGTCCTATGGCTACACCTTC. It specifies CASSAPGTGSYGYTF.

In DNA form, the CDR3 reads TGTGCCATCAGTGGTACTAGTTATGAGCAGTTCTTC. It is translated as CAISGTSYEQFF. V gene TRBV10-3 combines with J gene TRBJ2-1; tentatively, D is TRBD2 (5 bases). The CDR3 runs 12 residues. Between the trimmed V and J ends, which lost 4 bases and 8 bases, there was a span of 9 bases. Germline values: CDR1 ENHRY, CDR2 SYGVKD.

This clonotype was seen only a few times. The V and J genes are TRBV5-1 and TRBJ2-3, with 10 bases identical to TRBD2. This CDR3 has 16 amino acids. Germline lookup yields CDR1 SGHRS and CDR2 YFSETQ. The V segment lost 2 bases and the J segment 1 base; nucleotides outside the gene matches: 4. DNA for the CDR3: TGCGCCAGCAGCTTACTAGCGGGATACGGCACAGATACGCAGTATTTT. Translation: CASSLLAGYGTDTQYF.

The chain links TRBV3-1 to TRBJ1-5; TRBD1 might be the D (6 bases). CDR1 and CDR2 from the germline V gene are LGHDT and YNNKEL (reference sequence). Trimming shortened V by 4 bases and J by 6 bases, and 10 bases separated the two germline ends. This CDR3 has 13 residues. CDR3 in amino acids: CASSPGQIQPQHF. CDR3 DNA sequence: TGTGCCAGCAGCCCCGGACAGATTCAGCCCCAGCATTTT.

This clonotype was seen a few times. V and J are TRBV7-2 and TRBJ2-2, with TRBD1 identical over 7 bases. The germline V gene has CDR1 SGHTA and CDR2 FQGNSA. The CDR3 totals 16 residues. J was trimmed by 1 base and V by 5 bases; bases with no gene match: 7. The DNA of the CDR3 is TGTGCCAGCAGCCCCCGACAGGGTAGGAACACCGGGGAGCTGTTTTTT. It yields the protein CASSPRQGRNTGELFF.

This clonotype appeared a few times. V gene TRBV7-9 combines with J gene TRBJ2-1; perhaps TRBD2 as D (5 bases). Germline V gene sequence: CDR1 SEHNR, CDR2 FQNEAQ (reference sequence). CDR3 size: 14 residues. Trimming took 11 bases from V and 5 from J, leaving 19 bases between them. The CDR3 is CASGGPGMHNEQFF. CDR3 nucleotides: TGTGCCTCCGGAGGTCCGGGGATGCACAATGAGCAGTTCTTC. Full variable domain (rest looked up from reference TRBV7-9 and TRBJ2-1): DTGVSQNPRHKITKRGQNVTFRCDPISEHNRLYWYRQTLGQGPEFLTYFQNEAQLEKSRLLSDRFSAERPKGSFSTLEIQRTEQGDSAMYLCASGGPGMHNEQFFGPGTRLTVL.

The chain links TRBV20-1 to TRBJ2-7, with TRBD2 matching 11 bases. The CDR3 spans 12 residues. The V and J ends lost 5 bases and 6 bases, in that order; junction bases with no gene match: 3. Germline values: CDR1 DFQATT, CDR2 SNEGSKA (reference sequence). DNA for the CDR3: TGCAGTGCTTTAGCGGGAGGGCCCGAGCAGTACTTC. It specifies CSALAGGPEQYF.

This clonotype has at least ten counts. The chain employs TRBV6-1 and TRBJ2-1; 8 nucleotides line up with TRBD2. Looked up from germline, CDR1 is MNHNS and CDR2 is SASEGT. Unmatched junction bases numbered 7, after V lost 3 bases and J lost 3 bases. This CDR3 is 16 amino acids long. The CDR3 region is CASSEGEAGGYNEQFF. The CDR3 region has the DNA TGTGCCAGCAGTGAGGGCGAGGCGGGGGGCTACAATGAGCAGTTCTTC.

This clonotype was seen more than once but under ten times. CDR3 region: CSARAWDSWNTEAFF. Here the CDR3 DNA reads TGCAGTGCTAGAGCATGGGACAGCTGGAACACTGAAGCTTTCTTT. The chain carries TRBV20-1 and TRBJ1-1; 7 bases match TRBD1. V dropped 1 base and J dropped 1; count of bases not matched to a gene: 6. CDR1 is DFQATT, CDR2 SNEGSKA, per germline (reference sequence). The CDR3 length is 15 residues.

In this sample, this clonotype turned up a few times. The chain has TRBV11-3 and TRBJ2-7; 7 bases are a match to TRBD2. V gave up 4 bases and J gave up 1 base; unmatched junction bases: 7. CDR3 length: 15 residues. Germline lookup yields CDR1 SGHNT and CDR2 YENEEA. The CDR3 nucleotides read TGTGCCAGCAGCTCCTTAGAGCGGGGATCCTACGAGCAGTACTTC. This encodes CASSSLERGSYEQYF. Full variable domain (outside the CDR3, taken from reference TRBV11-3 and TRBJ2-7): EAGVVQSPRYKIIEKKQPVAFWCNPISGHNTLYWYLQNLGQGPELLIRYENEEAVDDSQLPKDRFSAERLKGVDSTLKIQPAELGDSAVYLCASSSLERGSYEQYFGPGTRLTVT.

This clonotype was picked up a small number of times. The chain combines TRBV6-1 with TRBJ2-1; D unclear. The CDR3 has 18 amino acids. The germline CDR1 and CDR2 sequences are MNHNS and SASEGT. Trimming shortened V by 4 bases and J by 3 bases, and 22 bases separated the two germline ends. CDR3 amino acids: CASSATDLSPVVYNEQFF. CDR3 coding DNA: TGTGCCAGCAGTGCCACCGATTTAAGCCCGGTTGTCTACAATGAGCAGTTCTTC.

The rearrangement uses TRBV2 and TRBJ1-1; no reliable D call. The length of the CDR3 is 14 residues. Trimming took off 0 bases at V and 1 base at J, with 6 bases between the two ends. Germline V lookup: CDR1 SNHLY, CDR2 FYNNEI. The CDR3 bases are TGTGCCAGCAGTGAAGCGCTTTGGAACACTGAAGCTTTCTTT. Amino acid sequence: CASSEALWNTEAFF.

The chain couples TRBV19 to TRBJ2-1; D is undetermined. The CDR3 is 13 amino acids. In germline, CDR1 is LNHDA, CDR2 SQIVND (reference sequence). Trimming pared 5 bases from V and 2 bases from J, leaving 7 bases between. The CDR3 sequence is CASSVLAYNEQFF. The CDR3 bases are TGTGCCAGTAGTGTTTTAGCCTACAATGAGCAGTTCTTC.

V gene TRBV20-1 combines with J gene TRBJ2-7; TRBD2 is a possible D gene (8 bases). The ends were cut back, 3 bases at V and 6 bases at J, with 18 bases in the middle. CDR3 length: 14 amino acids. CDR1 DFQATT and CDR2 SNEGSKA come from the germline V gene (reference sequence). CDR3 bases: TGCAGTGCTAGTCTACCGGGAGGGGGCGTCGAGCAGTACTTC. Translated, it gives CSASLPGGGVEQYF.

The chain employs TRBV20-1 and TRBJ2-3; D possibly corresponds to TRBD2 (7 bases). CDR3 length equals 13 residues. V lost 8 bases, J lost 1 base, and 13 bases lay in between. CDR1 DFQATT and CDR2 SNEGSKA come from the germline V gene (reference sequence). CDR3 in DNA: TGCAGTAATACAGGGAGGGGCACAGATACGCAGTATTTT. It yields the protein CSNTGRGTDTQYF.

This clonotype was counted only a few times. The chain links TRBV5-1 to TRBJ1-2, with 11 positions matching TRBD1. Germline loops: CDR1 SGHRS, CDR2 YFSETQ. V was pared by 3 bases and J by 6 bases, with 1 base of the junction left unmatched. The CDR3 spans 13 residues. In DNA, the CDR3 is TGCGCCAGCAGCTGGGGACAGGGGGATGGCTACACCTTC. Protein product: CASSWGQGDGYTF.

This clonotype appeared a few times. V gene TRBV5-8 combines with J gene TRBJ1-3; D is undetermined. V shed 4 bases and J shed 0 bases, with 11 bases lying between them. Germline CDR1 and CDR2: SGHTS and YDEGEE. The CDR3 is 15 residues long. The CDR3 sequence: CASSETVYSGNTIYF. DNA of the CDR3: TGTGCCAGCAGCGAGACCGTGTACTCTGGAAACACCATATATTTT.

This chain uses TRBV29-1 with TRBJ2-6; 11 bases map to TRBD1. The J segment lost 1 base and the V segment lost 4 bases, leaving 6 bases of the junction unmatched. Germline V gene sequence: CDR1 SQVTM, CDR2 ANQGSEA. This CDR3 comprises 17 residues. As DNA, the CDR3 is TGCAGCGTTGTAACGGACAGGGGGCGTTCTGGGGCCAACGTCCTGACTTTC. Translation: CSVVTDRGRSGANVLTF.

The sample holds a few counts of this clonotype. J is TRBJ2-3 and V is TRBV20-1; 9 positions match TRBD2. J lost 7 bases, V lost 3 bases, and 5 bases had no gene match. The germline gives CDR1 DFQATT, CDR2 SNEGSKA (reference sequence). CDR3 length: 13 amino acids. CDR3 protein: CSASSGSKYTQYF. In DNA form, the CDR3 reads TGCAGTGCTAGTAGCGGGAGTAAATATACGCAGTATTTT.